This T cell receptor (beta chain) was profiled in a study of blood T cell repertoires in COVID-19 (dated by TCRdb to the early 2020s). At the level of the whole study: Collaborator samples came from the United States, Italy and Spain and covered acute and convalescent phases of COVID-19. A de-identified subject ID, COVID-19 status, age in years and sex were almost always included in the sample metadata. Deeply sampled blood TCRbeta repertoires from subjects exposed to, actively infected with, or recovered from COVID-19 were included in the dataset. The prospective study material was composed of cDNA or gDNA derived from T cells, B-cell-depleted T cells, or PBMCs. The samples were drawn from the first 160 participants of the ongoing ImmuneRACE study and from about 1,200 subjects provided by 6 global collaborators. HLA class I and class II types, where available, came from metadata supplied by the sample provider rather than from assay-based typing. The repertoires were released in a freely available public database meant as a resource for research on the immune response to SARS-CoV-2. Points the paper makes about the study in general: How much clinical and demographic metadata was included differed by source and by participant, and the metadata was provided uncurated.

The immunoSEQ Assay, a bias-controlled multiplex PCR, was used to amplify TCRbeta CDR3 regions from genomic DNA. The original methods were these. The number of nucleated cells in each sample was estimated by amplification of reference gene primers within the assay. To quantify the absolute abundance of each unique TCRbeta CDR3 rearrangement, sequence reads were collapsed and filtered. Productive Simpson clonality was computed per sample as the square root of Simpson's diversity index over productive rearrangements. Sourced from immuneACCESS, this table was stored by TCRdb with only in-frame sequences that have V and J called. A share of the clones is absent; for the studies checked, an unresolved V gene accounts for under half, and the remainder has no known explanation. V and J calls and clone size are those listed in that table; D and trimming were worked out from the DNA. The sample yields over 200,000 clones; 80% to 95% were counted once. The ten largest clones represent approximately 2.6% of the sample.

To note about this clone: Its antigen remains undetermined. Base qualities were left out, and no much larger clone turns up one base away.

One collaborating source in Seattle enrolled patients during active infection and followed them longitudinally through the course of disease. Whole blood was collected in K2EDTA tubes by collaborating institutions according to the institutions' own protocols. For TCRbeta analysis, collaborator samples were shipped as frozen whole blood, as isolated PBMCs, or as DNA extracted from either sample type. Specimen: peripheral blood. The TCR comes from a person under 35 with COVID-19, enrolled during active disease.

The DNA reads TGTGCCAGCAGCCATATAAATGCGGTTCAGCCCCAGCATTTT. Translated, it gives CASSHINAVQPQHF. The chain is made from TRBV3-1 (or the pseudogene TRBV3-2) and TRBJ1-5; no D gene is confidently identified. The CDR3 holds 14 amino acids from the cysteine to the phenylalanine. Only CDR3 DNA remains: 42 bases, in frame from the first base. For CDR1 and CDR2, the germline V gene (reference sequence) lists LGHDT and YNNKEL. V and J are truncated by 3 bases and 6 bases respectively, leaving an intervening sequence of 12 bases.